The 20 T cell receptor beta chains given below trace back to one sample, sequenced in a study of human T cells and chemical hapten exposure. The sample's time point: healthy volunteer bleed at 6 weeks. Researchers extracted total RNA from unfractionated whole blood. MiXCR, applied by TCRdb to the RACE reads, yields one record per CDR3 protein. Among 30,000 to 35,000 distinct CDR3 sequences listed, approximately 5.5% were seen once. The sequencing input was whole blood. The receptors were gathered from a human donor in good health. Some clones in this sample may be carry-over from other donors' samples.

This clonotype was observed a few times. The chain has TRBV10-3 and TRBJ1-5, with D maybe TRBD1 (6 bases). Per the germline V gene, CDR1 is ENHRY and CDR2 is SYGVKD. Trimming pared 0 bases from V and 6 bases from J, leaving 6 bases between. The CDR3 totals 13 residues. CDR3 in DNA: TGTGCCATCAGTGAGTCGGGGGCTCAGCCCCAGCATTTT. It yields the protein CAISESGAQPQHF.

In the case of this clonotype: A much larger clonotype is one base distant, so this may be a read error. The chain recombines TRBV7-9 with TRBJ2-7; D possibly corresponds to TRBD1 (5 bases). CDR1 SEHNR and CDR2 FQNEAQ come from the germline V gene (reference sequence). The ends were cut back, 6 bases at V and 2 bases at J, with 11 bases in the middle. The CDR3 length is 13 residues. The CDR3 protein is CASSSTGPYEQYF. The CDR3 DNA sequence: TGTGCCAGCAGTTCCACAGGTCCCTACGAGCAGTACTTC.

This clonotype has only a few counts. This chain joins TRBV5-4 and TRBJ2-5; D is undetermined. This CDR3 region has 11 residues. V lost 2 bases, J lost 4 bases, and 3 bases lay in between. The germline V gene encodes CDR1 SGHNT and CDR2 YYREEE (reference sequence). The DNA of the CDR3 is TGTGCCAGCAGCTTTTCAGAGACCCAGTACTTC. The encoded protein is CASSFSETQYF. The full variable domain, its missing parts supplied by reference TRBV5-4 and TRBJ2-5, is ETGVTQSPTHLIKTRGQQVTLRCSSQSGHNTVSWYQQALGQGPQFIFQYYREEENGRGNFPPRFSGLQFPNYSSELNVNALELDDSALYLCASSFSETQYFGPGTRLLVL.

This clonotype came up a few times. The chain links TRBV6-5 to TRBJ1-1, with 9 bases aligning to TRBD1. With 7 bases clipped from V and 6 bases from J, the junction kept 9 bases outside the gene matches. The CDR3 totals 14 residues. CDR1 is MNHEY and CDR2 is SVGAGI in the germline V gene. CDR3 sequence (DNA): TGTGCCAGCACTAGACAGGGGGATAAGGCTGAAGCTTTCTTT. Protein product: CASTRQGDKAEAFF.

This clonotype was detected ten times or more. The chain has TRBV6-5 and TRBJ1-1; D unclear. V was clipped by 2 bases and J by 10 bases, with 8 bases between them. This CDR3 contains 11 residues. Germline-derived CDR1 and CDR2 are MNHEY and SVGAGI. CDR3 coding DNA: TGTGCCAGCAGTTACCCCCCTTCAGCTTTCTTT. Encoded protein: CASSYPPSAFF.

This chain links TRBV5-6 with TRBJ1-1; D unresolved. The CDR3 covers 12 residues. V lost 1 base and J lost 5, with 6 bases in between. Germline-derived CDR1 and CDR2 are SGHDT and YYEEEE. The CDR3 DNA reads as TGTGCCAGCAGCTTGATAAAGACTGAAGCTTTCTTT. It codes for CASSLIKTEAFF.

The table lists this clonotype with many counts. This sequence joins TRBV27 and TRBJ1-5; 8 bases map to TRBD1. Trimming cost V 3 bases and J 2 bases; bases outside gene matches: 3. The CDR3 is made up of 15 amino acids. Per the germline V gene, CDR1 is MNHEY and CDR2 is SMNVEV (reference sequence). CDR3 amino acids: CASSLTQGGNQPQHF. Here the CDR3 DNA reads TGTGCCAGCAGTTTGACACAGGGGGGCAATCAGCCCCAGCATTTT.

For this clonotype: A much larger clone differs by one base, so this may be a read error. V usage is TRBV20-1 and J usage is TRBJ2-7; no reliable D call. V gave up 5 bases and J gave up 5 bases, with 22 bases separating them. CDR3 size: 15 residues. Germline CDR1 is DFQATT and CDR2 is SNEGSKA (reference sequence). For the CDR3, the DNA is TGCAGTGCTCTAATTCCGGTCCTAGGGTCTCACGAGCAGTACTTC. This gives the protein CSALIPVLGSHEQYF.

This clonotype came up many times. The chain uses TRBV7-6 and TRBJ2-7; 9 nucleotides align to TRBD1. The V gene end was trimmed by 4 bases and the J gene end by 5 bases; junction bases not matched to a gene: 9. This CDR3 spans 15 amino acids. Germline CDR1 is SGHVS and CDR2 is FNYEAQ. CDR3 DNA: TGTGCCAGCAGCTGGGCCGGGACAGGGTCGAACGAGCAGTACTTC. Its translation: CASSWAGTGSNEQYF.

This clonotype was seen many times. The V and J genes are TRBV10-2 and TRBJ1-6, with D uncertain. The CDR3 consists of 13 residues. CDR1 is WSHSY, CDR2 SAAADI, per germline. V lost 2 bases, J lost 6 bases, and 5 bases lay in between. CDR3 protein: CASSEGVNSPLHF. CDR3 sequence (DNA): TGCGCCAGCAGTGAGGGAGTTAATTCACCCCTCCACTTT.

The genes are TRBV18 and TRBJ2-5; 8 bases match TRBD2. Germline V gene data show CDR1 as KGHSH and CDR2 as LQKENI. The CDR3 contains 14 residues. Trimming cost V 3 bases and J 2 bases; bases outside gene matches: 2. This chain's CDR3 is CASSPGLEQETQYF. The CDR3 DNA is TGTGCCAGCTCACCGGGACTAGAACAAGAGACCCAGTACTTC.

This clonotype was detected ten times or more. V is TRBV29-1 and J is TRBJ1-1; perhaps TRBD1 as D (5 bases). V gave up 4 bases and J gave up 1 base, with 10 bases separating them. This CDR3 is 13 amino acids long. From germline, CDR1 is SQVTM and CDR2 ANQGSEA. CDR3 nucleotides: TGCAGCGTTGCTATGACAGCGAACACTGAAGCTTTCTTT. It yields the protein CSVAMTANTEAFF.

This clonotype was counted ten times or more. The rearrangement links TRBV11-3 to TRBJ2-7; maybe TRBD2 (5 bases). The germline V gene encodes CDR1 SGHNT and CDR2 YENEEA. Between the trimmed V and J ends, which lost 8 bases and 2 bases, there was a span of 13 bases. CDR3 length equals 13 residues. The CDR3 DNA follows: TGTGCCAGCTTATTAGCGTTTCCCTACGAGCAGTACTTC. Translated, it gives CASLLAFPYEQYF.

At least ten counts were recorded for this clonotype. The chain has TRBV24-1 and TRBJ2-2; D is undetermined. The CDR3 has 15 residues. V was trimmed by 6 bases and J by 0 bases, leaving 10 bases between them. Germline lookup yields CDR1 KGHDR and CDR2 SFDVKD. The CDR3 region has the DNA TGTGCCACCAGTAGTACGGTCCCGAACACCGGGGAGCTGTTTTTT. Protein sequence: CATSSTVPNTGELFF.

The chain joins TRBV6-1 to TRBJ1-1; the D gene is possibly TRBD1 (5 bases). This CDR3 comprises 13 residues. Germline loops: CDR1 MNHNS, CDR2 SASEGT. Trimming stripped 2 bases from V and 4 bases from J, with 8 bases between. The DNA of the CDR3 is TGTGCCAGCAGTGAACAGGGAGGCACTGAAGCTTTCTTT. Residues: CASSEQGGTEAFF.

This clonotype was observed many times. This chain connects TRBV20-1 to TRBJ2-3; 9 nucleotides match TRBD2. The ends lost 2 bases at V and 4 bases at J; junction bases unmatched: 4. This CDR3 has 14 residues. Germline V gene data show CDR1 as DFQATT and CDR2 as SNEGSKA (reference sequence). The CDR3 reads CSARPSGKADTQYF. The CDR3 DNA is TGCAGTGCTAGACCTAGCGGGAAGGCAGATACGCAGTATTTT.

The V gene is TRBV5-1, the J gene TRBJ1-2, with D tentatively TRBD1 (6 bases). V shed 3 bases and J shed 8 bases, with 20 bases lying between them. In germline, CDR1 is SGHRS, CDR2 YFSETQ. The CDR3 extends over 15 amino acids. Written as DNA, the CDR3 is TGCGCCAGCAGCTCGCCGACAGGAACTAGCGAAGGCTACACCTTC. It codes for CASSSPTGTSEGYTF.

The sample holds many counts of this clonotype. This chain connects TRBV7-9 to TRBJ2-1, with TRBD2 as a possible D gene (7 bases). Trimming stripped 2 bases from V and 4 bases from J, with 12 bases between. CDR3 length: 15 residues. CDR1 is SEHNR and CDR2 is FQNEAQ in the germline V gene (reference sequence). The CDR3 coding sequence is TGTGCCAGCAGCTTAAGGAGCGGGACATACAATGAGCAGTTCTTC. Its translation is CASSLRSGTYNEQFF.

V is TRBV6-1 and J is TRBJ1-5, with 8 bases fitting TRBD1. The CDR3 is 15 amino acids. The germline V gene has CDR1 MNHNS and CDR2 SASEGT. V was pared by 6 bases and J by 4 bases, with 8 bases of the junction left unmatched. CDR3: CASSRNRGSNQPQHF. The CDR3 bases are TGTGCCAGCAGCCGAAACAGGGGGTCGAATCAGCCCCAGCATTTT.

This clonotype was detected many times. The V gene is TRBV30, the J gene TRBJ1-5, with D tentatively TRBD1 (6 bases). This CDR3 is 13 amino acids long. CDR1 and CDR2 (germline): GTSNPN, SVGIG (reference sequence). V lost 1 base to trimming and J lost 2 bases, with 6 bases between them. Here the CDR3 DNA reads TGTGCCTGGAGTGGACAGGGCAATCAGCCCCAGCATTTT. The encoded protein is CAWSGQGNQPQHF.